Following are 18 T cell receptor beta chains from one sample sequenced in a study of a mutant IDH1 vaccine in newly diagnosed glioma. The time point is: week 35, safety follow-up. Vaccine doses each comprised 300 ug of mutant IDH1 20-mer peptide, with topical imiquimod. Some clones are missing from TCRdb's copy, which holds only in-frame ones; the method was immunoSEQ multiplex PCR. The sample includes tens of thousands of clones, 70% to 90% seen only once; the top ten take more than 1.5%. Their antigens remain unidentified. This specimen was PBMCs, taken from a glioma patient whose treatment included an IDH1 peptide vaccine. Every receptor here comes from a man aged 25-45 years with glioma.

There are a few counts of this clone. The chain is built from TRBV18 and TRBJ1-2; the D is unclear. V dropped 3 bases and J dropped 6 bases, with 14 bases sitting between them. The V gene's germline CDR1 is KGHSH and CDR2 LQKENI. CDR3 size: 14 residues. CDR3 loop: CASSPGPNHHGYTF. In DNA form, the CDR3 reads TGTGCCAGCTCACCCGGACCTAATCACCATGGCTACACCTTC.

V gene TRBV4-1 combines with J gene TRBJ2-6; D is possibly TRBD1 (6 bases). This CDR3 contains 16 residues. Germline loops: CDR1 MGHRA, CDR2 YSYEKL. Trimming left V 3 bases short and J 1 base short, with 10 bases between. The CDR3 nucleotides are TGCGCCAGCAGCCACTTACAGGGATCTGGGGCCAACGTCCTGACTTTC. Translating it yields CASSHLQGSGANVLTF.

The chain combines TRBV7-8 with TRBJ1-2, with D uncertain. V lost 4 bases and J 8 bases, leaving 23 bases between the germline ends. This CDR3 has 16 amino acids. The V gene's germline CDR1 is SGHVS and CDR2 FQNEAQ. The CDR3 DNA sequence: TGTGCCAGCAGCTACCTAGCCCTAGGACGTCGGCCCGGCTACACCTTC. Translating gives CASSYLALGRRPGYTF.

This clone was detected only a few times. The rearrangement joins TRBV9 to TRBJ2-3, with a tentative D call TRBD2 (5 bases). Germline V gene data show CDR1 as SGDLS and CDR2 as YYNGEE. The CDR3 runs 13 residues. Trimming removed 6 bases at V and 4 bases at J, with 12 bases between. CDR3 amino acids: CASTSPRADTQYF. The DNA for the CDR3 is TGTGCCAGCACCTCCCCGAGGGCAGATACGCAGTATTTT.

This chain joins TRBV19 and TRBJ1-6; 9 nucleotides line up with TRBD1. The CDR3 extends over 15 amino acids. V was clipped by 5 bases and J by 8 bases; unmatched bases: 7. CDR1 and CDR2 (germline): LNHDA, SQIVND (reference sequence). The CDR3 sequence: CASSSGQGIHSPLHF. In DNA form, the CDR3 reads TGTGCCAGTAGTTCGGGACAGGGAATTCATTCACCCCTCCACTTT.

The chain couples TRBV9 to TRBJ2-2; perhaps TRBD2 as D (5 bases). The germline V and J ends were trimmed by 0 bases and 1 base, with 10 bases remaining between them. The CDR3 totals 16 residues. From germline, CDR1 is SGDLS and CDR2 YYNGEE. The CDR3 DNA follows: TGTGCCAGCAGCGTAGTCTCGGGGAGGAACACCGGGGAGCTGTTTTTT. This codes for CASSVVSGRNTGELFF.

This chain connects TRBV19 to TRBJ1-5; no clear D. V lost 4 bases to trimming and J lost 4 bases, with 8 bases between them. Germline V gene sequence: CDR1 LNHDA, CDR2 SQIVND (reference sequence). This CDR3 is built from 13 residues. The CDR3 protein is CASSKDRNQPQHF. The CDR3 bases are TGTGCCAGTAGTAAAGACCGAAATCAGCCCCAGCATTTT.

This chain connects TRBV7-3 to TRBJ2-5; D uncertain. The CDR3 is made up of 12 amino acids. V was shortened by 11 bases and J by 5 bases, with 15 bases between the two germline ends. Looked up from germline, CDR1 is SGHTA and CDR2 is FQGTGA. CDR3 loop: CAEASQWETQYF. Here the CDR3 DNA reads TGTGCCGAGGCGAGTCAGTGGGAGACCCAGTACTTC.

The chain combines TRBV29-1 with TRBJ2-3; TRBD2 agrees at 10 bases. V lost 3 bases to trimming and J lost 7 bases; unmatched junction nucleotides: 4. The CDR3 runs to 13 residues. The germline gives CDR1 SQVTM, CDR2 ANQGSEA. CDR3 coding DNA: TGCAGCGTTGACTTAACTAGCGGGAATACGCAGTATTTT. Amino acids: CSVDLTSGNTQYF.

The genes are TRBV4-1 and TRBJ1-2, with 7 nucleotides matching TRBD1. V was pared by 3 bases and J by 6 bases, with 10 bases of the junction left unmatched. CDR3 length equals 15 residues. CDR1 and CDR2 (germline): MGHRA, YSYEKL. The CDR3 nucleotides are TGCGCCAGCAGCCAGCCCACGGGACAGTTTGATGGCTACACCTTC. This sequence encodes CASSQPTGQFDGYTF.

This clone was detected only once. The chain has TRBV10-3 and TRBJ1-3; 10 bases agree with TRBD1. The CDR3 consists of 18 residues. V was clipped by 0 bases and J by 4 bases; unmatched bases: 9. Per the germline V gene, CDR1 is ENHRY and CDR2 is SYGVKD. The CDR3 coding sequence is TGTGCCATCAGTGAGTCCGATCCGGGACAGGGGTTCGGAAACACCATATATTTT. Encoded protein: CAISESDPGQGFGNTIYF.

The J gene is TRBJ2-7, the V gene TRBV19; maybe TRBD2 (5 bases). The germline V and J ends were trimmed by 4 bases and 5 bases, with 12 bases remaining between them. The CDR3 is 13 residues long. Germline CDR1 is LNHDA and CDR2 is SQIVND (reference sequence). The CDR3 here is CASSSDYPHEQYF. As DNA, the CDR3 is TGTGCCAGTAGTAGCGACTACCCCCACGAGCAGTACTTC.

This clone was observed once. The chain couples TRBV5-4 to TRBJ2-7; 13 bases map to TRBD2. J gave up 5 bases and V 4 bases, and 6 bases lay outside the gene matches. The germline gives CDR1 SGHNT, CDR2 YYREEE (reference sequence). The length of the CDR3 is 15 residues. CDR3 bases: TGTGCCAGCAGCCGTAGACTAGCGGGAGGCCACGAGCAGTACTTC. Encoded protein: CASSRRLAGGHEQYF.

The chain has TRBV15 and TRBJ2-5; tentative D call: TRBD2 (5 bases). The CDR3 is 15 amino acids. Germline V gene sequence: CDR1 LNHNV, CDR2 YYDKDF (reference sequence). The V end was cut by 0 bases, the J end by 2 bases, with 10 bases between. For the CDR3, the DNA is TGTGCCACCAGCAGAGATCTAGAGGGTCAAGAGACCCAGTACTTC. Its translation is CATSRDLEGQETQYF.

Worth noting for this clone: At one end the junction does not follow the germline gene, possibly because of a read error. This chain uses TRBV7-2 with TRBJ2-1, with D tentatively TRBD1 or TRBD2 (6 bases each). Per the germline V gene, CDR1 is SGHTA and CDR2 is FQGNSA. There are 17 residues in the CDR3. In DNA, the CDR3 is TGTGCCAGCAGCCCCATGGGCGGGGACAACTCCTACAATGGGCAGTTCTTC. Protein sequence: CASSPMGGDNSYNGQFF.

The chain couples TRBV5-4 to TRBJ2-3, with TRBD1 identical over 7 bases. Unmatched junction bases numbered 7, after V lost 2 bases and J lost 4 bases. The CDR3 has 15 residues. Germline V gives CDR1 SGHNT, CDR2 YYREEE (reference sequence). In DNA, the CDR3 is TGTGCCAGCAGCTTAGGACAGGCAGAAGCAGATACGCAGTATTTT. Its protein product is CASSLGQAEADTQYF. The full variable domain, with the rest looked up from reference TRBV5-4 and TRBJ2-3, is ETGVTQSPTHLIKTRGQQVTLRCSSQSGHNTVSWYQQALGQGPQFIFQYYREEENGRGNFPPRFSGLQFPNYSSELNVNALELDDSALYLCASSLGQAEADTQYFGPGTRLTVL.

This chain uses TRBV27 with TRBJ1-1; D possibly corresponds to TRBD1 (5 bases). The V gene lost 5 bases and the J gene lost 1 base, with 14 bases spanning the gap. There are 15 residues in the CDR3. Germline V gene lookup returns CDR1 MNHEY and CDR2 SMNVEV (reference sequence). CDR3 in amino acids: CASSDTGVRNTEAFF. The DNA for the CDR3 is TGTGCCAGCAGTGACACGGGGGTCAGGAACACTGAAGCTTTCTTT.

The chain carries TRBV7-2 and TRBJ2-1; D gene uncertain. The length of the CDR3 is 12 residues. CDR1 and CDR2 (germline): SGHTA, FQGNSA. V was pared by 0 bases and J by 4 bases, with 1 base between. CDR3 bases: TGTGCCAGCAGCTTAGCTTACAATGAGCAGTTCTTC. Amino acids: CASSLAYNEQFF.